This entry lists 28 T cell receptor beta chains sequenced from one sample in a study of T cell changes during pregnancy in multiple sclerosis. The data were produced by immunoSEQ multiplex PCR, yet TCRdb's version contains in-frame clones alone and is incomplete. The table includes over 50,000 clones, approximately 90% detected once. Sample: peripheral blood, taken in the third trimester of pregnancy. The receptors originated from a female donor in good health, enrolled as a control in a pregnancy study.

There are a few counts of this clone. The chain couples TRBV19 to TRBJ1-1; D gene uncertain. The CDR3 runs to 13 residues. V lost 7 bases to trimming and J lost 3 bases, with 12 bases between them. The germline gives CDR1 LNHDA, CDR2 SQIVND (reference sequence). The CDR3 region is CASKLQKDTEAFF. DNA of the CDR3: TGTGCCAGTAAGTTACAGAAGGACACTGAAGCTTTCTTT.

The CDR3 spells CASSPPGGIQYF. The DNA of the CDR3 is TGTGCCAGCAGCCCGCCGGGTGGCATTCAGTACTTC. The rearrangement links TRBV7-9 to TRBJ2-4; D is unclear. The V end was cut by 5 bases, the J end by 9 bases, with 11 bases between. This CDR3 spans 12 amino acids. CDR1 SEHNR and CDR2 FQNEAQ come from the germline V gene (reference sequence).

This clone has a single count. The rearrangement uses TRBV2 and TRBJ2-1; tentatively, D is TRBD2 (6 bases). The V end was cut by 8 bases, the J end by 14 bases, with 13 bases between. The CDR3 has 10 amino acids. CDR1 is SNHLY, CDR2 FYNNEI, per germline. The CDR3 sequence: CASRDSTKFF. The CDR3 nucleotides read TGTGCCAGCCGGGACTCCACTAAGTTCTTC.

V usage is TRBV7-9 and J usage is TRBJ2-7; D may be TRBD2 (6 bases). CDR1 is SEHNR and CDR2 is FQNEAQ in the germline V gene (reference sequence). V was shortened by 4 bases and J by 1 base, with 11 bases between the two germline ends. This CDR3 is 14 amino acids long. The DNA for the CDR3 is TGTGCCAGCAGCTCCGGGACTGTATCCTACGAGCAGTACTTC. As protein: CASSSGTVSYEQYF.

The rearrangement links TRBV28 to TRBJ2-7; TRBD1 might be the D (5 bases). The ends were cut back, 3 bases at V and 3 bases at J, with 12 bases in the middle. The CDR3 has 14 residues. CDR1 and CDR2 (germline): MDHEN, SYDVKM. The CDR3 reads CASSFSQGNYEQYF. The CDR3 DNA sequence: TGTGCCAGCAGTTTTTCGCAGGGCAACTACGAGCAGTACTTC. The full variable domain, rest sourced from reference TRBV28 and TRBJ2-7, is DVKVTQSSRYLVKRTGEKVFLECVQDMDHENMFWYRQDPGLGLRLIYFSYDVKMKEKGDIPEGYSVSREKKERFSLILESASTNQTSMYLCASSFSQGNYEQYFGPGTRLTVT.

The J gene is TRBJ2-3, the V gene TRBV7-2, with TRBD2 matching 7 bases. The CDR3 spans 17 residues. Unmatched junction bases numbered 11, after V lost 5 bases and J lost 0 bases. The germline V gene has CDR1 SGHTA and CDR2 FQGNSA. CDR3 region: CASSPQGSGLSTDTQYF. The CDR3 bases are TGTGCCAGCAGCCCCCAAGGTAGCGGGCTTAGCACAGATACGCAGTATTTT.

This clone was recorded once. This chain links TRBV28 with TRBJ2-5; perhaps TRBD1 as D (6 bases). In germline, CDR1 is MDHEN, CDR2 SYDVKM. The CDR3 runs 15 residues. V was pared by 2 bases and J by 1 base, with 11 bases between. CDR3 loop: CASSLGGQTQETQYF. CDR3 nucleotide sequence: TGTGCCAGCAGTTTAGGCGGACAGACCCAAGAGACCCAGTACTTC.

This clone turned up a few times. Other DNA sequences from this sample encode an identical CDR3 as well. The rearrangement links TRBV7-2 to TRBJ1-5; a weak D match, TRBD1 (5 bases). Trimming took 3 bases from V and 3 from J, leaving 9 bases between them. The CDR3 sequence is 14 residues long. CDR1 and CDR2 from the germline V gene are SGHTA and FQGNSA. For the CDR3, the DNA is TGTGCCAGCAGCTTGGGACTAAACAATCAGCCCCAGCATTTT. The encoded protein is CASSLGLNNQPQHF.

The chain is built from TRBV7-9 and TRBJ2-4; 9 bases line up with TRBD1. The CDR3 is 19 residues long. The V gene end was trimmed by 1 base and the J gene end by 1 base; junction bases not matched to a gene: 11. Germline CDR1 reads SEHNR; CDR2 reads FQNEAQ (reference sequence). The CDR3 DNA reads TGTGCCAGCAGCTTAGTTGCAAAACAGGGGGCGGGGGCCAAAAACATTCAGTACTTC. It translates to CASSLVAKQGAGAKNIQYF.

This chain uses TRBV19 with TRBJ2-7; D may be TRBD1 (7 bases). Germline lookup yields CDR1 LNHDA and CDR2 SQIVND (reference sequence). This CDR3 is 13 amino acids long. Deletions cut 5 bases from V and 4 bases from J, with 12 bases between. CDR3 in DNA: TGTGCCAGTAGTGCCCAGGGGGGATACGAGCAGTACTTC. This translates into CASSAQGGYEQYF.

This chain joins TRBV4-1 and TRBJ1-6; D unresolved. V lost 0 bases, J lost 8 bases, and 8 bases lay in between. Per the germline V gene, CDR1 is MGHRA and CDR2 is YSYEKL. This CDR3 is built from 14 residues. CDR3 loop: CASSQDFTHSPLHF. DNA for the CDR3: TGCGCCAGCAGCCAAGACTTCACACATTCACCCCTCCACTTT.

V and J are TRBV7-2 and TRBJ1-4; the match to TRBD1 covers 7 bases. J lost 11 bases, V lost 5 bases, and 11 bases had no gene match. This CDR3 contains 14 residues. Germline assignment: CDR1 SGHTA and CDR2 FQGNSA. The CDR3 DNA sequence: TGTGCCAGCAGCCCACGAGGGGGCGGGGTTAAACTGTTTTTT. Amino acid sequence: CASSPRGGGVKLFF.

As to this clone: This CDR3 is also generated by other DNA sequences in the sample. The V gene is TRBV7-9, the J gene TRBJ1-1, with 8 nucleotides matching TRBD1. There are 13 residues in the CDR3. Germline V gene lookup returns CDR1 SEHNR and CDR2 FQNEAQ (reference sequence). J lost 5 bases, V lost 5 bases, and 4 bases had no gene match. CDR3 protein: CASSPTGGTEAFF. CDR3 DNA: TGTGCCAGCAGCCCAACAGGGGGGACTGAAGCTTTCTTT.

V is TRBV5-6 and J is TRBJ1-1, with unresolved D. The CDR3 consists of 15 residues. The germline CDR1 and CDR2 sequences are SGHDT and YYEEEE. V was clipped by 6 bases and J by 6 bases, with 21 bases between them. The CDR3 is CASTFPDGGVAEAFF. The CDR3 DNA follows: TGTGCCAGCACCTTTCCGGACGGCGGGGTGGCTGAAGCTTTCTTT. The variable domain in full, with the rest retrieved from reference TRBV5-6 and TRBJ1-1, is DAGVTQSPTHLIKTRGQQVTLRCSPKSGHDTVSWYQQALGQGPQFIFQYYEEEERQRGNFPDRFSGHQFPNYSSELNVNALLLGDSALYLCASTFPDGGVAEAFFGQGTRLTVV.

In DNA, the CDR3 is TGCGCCAGCCCTAAATTTTACTCTGGAAACACCATATATTTT. Its translation: CASPKFYSGNTIYF. V is TRBV4-1 and J is TRBJ1-3; D not resolved. Trimming took 8 bases from V and 0 from J, leaving 11 bases between them. This CDR3 has 14 residues. Germline V lookup: CDR1 MGHRA, CDR2 YSYEKL.

The V and J genes are TRBV28 and TRBJ1-6; TRBD1 aligns across 9 bases. The germline gives CDR1 MDHEN, CDR2 SYDVKM. CDR3 length: 14 amino acids. J was trimmed by 7 bases and V by 5 bases; bases with no gene match: 3. CDR3 in amino acids: CASSRTGVNSPLHF. The CDR3 region has the DNA TGTGCCAGCAGTCGGACAGGGGTCAATTCACCCCTCCACTTT.

This chain joins TRBV13 and TRBJ2-7; the D gene is possibly TRBD1 (6 bases). V lost 6 bases, J lost 0 bases, and 12 bases lay in between. Germline values: CDR1 PRHDT, CDR2 FYEKMQ (reference sequence). The CDR3 is made up of 14 amino acids. The CDR3 here is CASRRLGASYEQYF. CDR3 DNA sequence: TGTGCCAGCAGACGTCTGGGGGCCTCCTACGAGCAGTACTTC.

This sequence joins TRBV5-1 and TRBJ2-7; tentatively, D is TRBD1 (6 bases). The CDR3 consists of 14 residues. The germline gives CDR1 SGHRS, CDR2 YFSETQ. V lost 2 bases to trimming and J lost 2 bases, with 11 bases between them. CDR3 sequence: CASSLTGRTYEQYF. The CDR3, as DNA: TGCGCCAGCAGCTTAACAGGGAGAACCTACGAGCAGTACTTC.

This clone was observed a single time. The chain has TRBV7-3 and TRBJ1-2, with D tentatively TRBD1 (6 bases). Trimming pared 5 bases from V and 8 bases from J, leaving 21 bases between. Per germline, CDR1 SGHTA and CDR2 FQGTGA. The CDR3 is made up of 15 amino acids. CDR3 DNA sequence: TGTGCCAGCAGCCCCTACCCCACAGGGAACGAGGGCTACACCTTC. Protein: CASSPYPTGNEGYTF.

This rearrangement joins TRBV7-2 to TRBJ2-1; tentatively, D is TRBD2 (6 bases). The V gene's germline CDR1 is SGHTA and CDR2 FQGNSA. The CDR3 loop spans 16 amino acids. Trimming pared 7 bases from V and 9 bases from J, leaving 25 bases between. The chain's CDR3 is CASNSGGGAYTREQFF. The DNA of the CDR3 is TGTGCCAGCAACTCCGGTGGCGGGGCATACACCCGTGAGCAGTTCTTC.

V gene TRBV7-9 combines with J gene TRBJ1-2, with 12 nucleotides matching TRBD1. CDR3 length equals 14 residues. J lost 4 bases, V lost 6 bases, and 3 bases had no gene match. Germline CDR1 SEHNR, CDR2 FQNEAQ (reference sequence). In DNA form, the CDR3 reads TGTGCCAGCAGTGGGACAGGGGGCAGCTATGGCTACACCTTC. Encoded protein: CASSGTGGSYGYTF.

The chain joins TRBV7-3 to TRBJ1-1; TRBD1 matches at 9 bases. CDR3 length: 16 residues. Per the germline V gene, CDR1 is SGHTA and CDR2 is FQGTGA. Germline trimming cut 5 bases from V and 1 base from J; bases unmatched to any gene: 8. CDR3 coding DNA: TGTGCCAGCAGCCGAGACAGGGGGGGGGCGAACACTGAAGCTTTCTTT. This sequence encodes CASSRDRGGANTEAFF.

The rearrangement links TRBV18 to TRBJ1-3, with 10 nucleotides matching TRBD1. The J segment lost 1 base and the V segment lost 4 bases, leaving 4 bases of the junction unmatched. The CDR3 sequence is 16 residues long. CDR1 and CDR2 (germline): KGHSH, LQKENI. As DNA, the CDR3 is TGTGCCAGCTCACAGGGACAGGGGAGGTCTGGAAACACCATATATTTT. Amino acid sequence: CASSQGQGRSGNTIYF.

The chain employs TRBV10-3 and TRBJ2-6, with 9 bases aligning to TRBD1. CDR1 ENHRY and CDR2 SYGVKD come from the germline V gene. CDR3 length: 19 amino acids. V was pared by 4 bases and J by 0 bases, with 10 bases of the junction left unmatched. The CDR3 DNA reads as TGTGCCATCAGTGGGCAGGACAGGGGACCTCACTCTGGGGCCAACGTCCTGACTTTC. Residues: CAISGQDRGPHSGANVLTF.

This chain connects TRBV6-5 to TRBJ1-1; TRBD1 is a possible D gene (5 bases). The CDR3 totals 13 residues. Germline V gene data show CDR1 as MNHEY and CDR2 as SVGAGI. Between the trimmed V and J ends, which lost 6 bases and 7 bases, there was a span of 15 bases. DNA for the CDR3: TGTGCCAGCAGGCTCGGGGGAAGCAATGAAGCTTTCTTT. Its protein is CASRLGGSNEAFF.

The chain carries TRBV6-1 and TRBJ2-7, with TRBD1 as a possible D gene (6 bases). The CDR3 is 13 residues long. Trimming left V 6 bases short and J 5 bases short, with 14 bases between. The germline V gene encodes CDR1 MNHNS and CDR2 SASEGT. CDR3 sequence: CASRGPQGHEQYF. The CDR3 DNA sequence: TGTGCCAGCAGGGGGCCCCAGGGGCACGAGCAGTACTTC.

The V gene is TRBV4-3, the J gene TRBJ2-4; a weak D match, TRBD1 (6 bases). Germline V gene lookup returns CDR1 LGHNA and CDR2 YSLEER. The CDR3 runs 16 residues. Trimming pared 0 bases from V and 6 bases from J, leaving 15 bases between. The CDR3 reads CASSQDSQGLRNIQYF. The CDR3 DNA follows: TGCGCCAGCAGCCAAGATTCACAGGGTCTTCGAAACATTCAGTACTTC.

The V call is TRBV6-6, the J call TRBJ1-1, with a possible D match to TRBD1 (5 bases). Germline assignment: CDR1 MNHNY and CDR2 SVGAGI (reference sequence). This CDR3 comprises 15 residues. V lost 3 bases, J lost 4 bases, and 15 bases lay in between. CDR3 residues: CASSYTVGQRTEAFF. Here the CDR3 DNA reads TGTGCCAGCAGTTATACAGTGGGGCAACGCACTGAAGCTTTCTTT.